This T cell receptor beta chain was observed in a study of blood T cell repertoires in COVID-19. About the research overall: Samples came from the United States, Italy and Spain, spanning acute and convalescent COVID-19.

This clone was seen only once. A junction end diverges from the germline sequence, so it may reflect a read error. CDR3 length equals 11 residues. The germline CDR1 and CDR2 sequences are MDHEN and SYDVKM. Method: immunoSEQ multiplex PCR; TCRdb's copy keeps in-frame clones and lacks some. This table has 90,000 to 140,000 clones, around 80% appearing once. The J gene is TRBJ2-7, the V gene TRBV28; D gene uncertain. The sequenced sample was peripheral blood. The clonotype was recovered from a woman older than 75 with acute or convalescent COVID-19. CDR3 residues: CASSMSVELYF. The DNA for the CDR3 is TGTGCCAGCAGTATGTCTGTTGAGCTGTACTTC.